This TCR beta chain derives from a study of T cell responses to AZD1222 COVID-19 vaccine. Overall study findings and caveats: Baseline seropositives among AZD1222 recipients totaled only five or six.

Details on this clone: Its specificity is not known.

The CDR3 is 14 residues long. Between the trimmed V and J ends, which lost 7 bases and 3 bases, there was a span of 15 bases. Germline V gives CDR1 MNHEY, CDR2 SVGAGI. Sequencing was performed with immunoSEQ multiplex PCR; in TCRdb, only in-frame clones are kept and a portion is missing. The data hold more than 65,000 clones, with approximately 87% observed a single time. The rearrangement uses TRBV6-5 and TRBJ1-2; D gene uncertain. This TCR was sampled from an adult in good health. Sequenced here: peripheral blood, sampled on day 0 of AZD1222 vaccination. CDR3 region: CASTRPTAHYGYTF. The CDR3 bases are TGTGCCAGCACCAGACCGACGGCGCACTATGGCTACACCTTC.